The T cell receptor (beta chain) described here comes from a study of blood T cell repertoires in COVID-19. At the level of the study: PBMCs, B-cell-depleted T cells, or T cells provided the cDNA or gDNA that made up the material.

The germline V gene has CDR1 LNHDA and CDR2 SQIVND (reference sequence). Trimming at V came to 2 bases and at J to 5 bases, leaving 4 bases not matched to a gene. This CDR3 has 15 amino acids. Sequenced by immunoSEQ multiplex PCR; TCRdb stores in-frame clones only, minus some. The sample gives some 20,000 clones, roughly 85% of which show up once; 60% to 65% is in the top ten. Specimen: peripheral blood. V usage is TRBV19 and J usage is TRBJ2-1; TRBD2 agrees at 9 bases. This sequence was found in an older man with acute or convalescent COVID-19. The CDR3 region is CASSILLAGNNEQFF. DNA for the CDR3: TGTGCCAGTAGTATACTCCTAGCGGGAAACAATGAGCAGTTCTTC.